This TCR beta chain was found in a study of breast tumors, draining lymph nodes, adjacent tissues. TCRdb re-called the multiplex PCR reads with MiXCR, one entry per CDR3 protein. The sample lists about 180,000 distinct CDR3 sequences; around a third were seen once. Trimming pared 1 base from V and 7 bases from J, leaving 16 bases between. The germline V gene has CDR1 DFQATT and CDR2 SNEGSKA (reference sequence). CDR3 length equals 14 residues. Ten or more counts support this clonotype. A clone one base away is much larger, so this may be a read error. Samples came from axillary lymph nodes draining the breast cancer.

The chain employs TRBV20-1 and TRBJ2-5; D is possibly TRBD1 or TRBD2 (5 bases each). The material sequenced was axillary lymph node tissue. This clonotype was sampled from a female donor with breast cancer. Some clones in this sample may be carry-over from other donors' samples. The CDR3 region has the DNA TGCAGTGCTAGAGGTGGGACGGAGCGAGCGACCCAGTACTTC. It is translated as CSARGGTERATQYF.